This T cell receptor (beta chain) was obtained from a study of regulatory T cells in long-lasting Graves disease. J lost 5 bases, V lost 6 bases, and 12 bases had no gene match. Germline assignment: CDR1 MDHEN and CDR2 SYDVKM. CDR3 length: 17 amino acids. Time point meaning: newly diagnosed GD, antithyroid drugs for less than 3 months. With RNA extracted from PBMCs as input, the TCR library was made. Construction of TCR beta libraries relied on iRepertoire HTBI primers and on Arm-PCR targeting CDR3 regions. TCRdb redid the calling of the multiplex PCR reads with MiXCR, one entry per CDR3 protein. The sample gives 350,000 to 450,000 distinct CDR3 sequences, around 16% of which show up once; over 7.5% is in the top ten. Separately, the same data were catalogued under a study of T cells in Graves' hyperthyroidism and ophthalmopathy.

Sequences were derived from peripheral blood mononuclear cells (PBMCs), sampled at new diagnosis, from a patient treated with antithyroid drugs. The clonotype was recovered from a woman in her thirties or forties with Graves disease. J is TRBJ2-5 and V is TRBV28, with 13 bases lining up with TRBD2. The CDR3 here is CASSRTGTSGTPETQYF. The DNA of the CDR3 is TGTGCCAGCAGCCGTACCGGGACTAGCGGGACCCCGGAGACCCAGTACTTC.